This is a list of T cell receptor beta chains from one sample in a study of CD8+ T cells in alopecia areata. Method: immunoSEQ multiplex PCR; TCRdb's copy keeps in-frame clones and lacks some. The sample records more than 12,000 clones, around 50% being singletons. Sequencing was carried out using CD4+ Tregs sorted from blood. The receptors here all came from a human donor with alopecia areata. CDR3s include the opening cysteine and the closing phenylalanine or tryptophan. Fields, in order: J gene, V gene, clone size, D gene, CDR3 DNA, CDR3 protein. D genes are given only for firm matches. Rows give clone size only sometimes, using once, few, many, or a class for an expanded clone.

J gene: TRBJ2-7; V gene: TRBV27; clone size: NA; D gene: TRBD2; CDR3 DNA: TGTGCCAGCAGTTTGGCGGGAGCCTCCTACGAGCAGTACTTC; CDR3 protein: CASSLAGASYEQYF
J gene: TRBJ1-1; V gene: TRBV7-9; clone size: NA; D gene: NA; CDR3 DNA: TGTGCCAGCAGCTCTCAGCCAGGGATTAGGTCTGAAGCTTTCTTT; CDR3 protein: CASSSQPGIRSEAFF
J gene: TRBJ2-3; V gene: TRBV5-1; clone size: NA; D gene: TRBD2; CDR3 DNA: TGCGCCAGCACAGCGGGACGCACAGATACGCAGTATTTT; CDR3 protein: CASTAGRTDTQYF
J gene: TRBJ2-1; V gene: TRBV27; clone size: NA; D gene: NA; CDR3 DNA: TGTGCCAGCCATCTACATACGGCGGGCCATGAGCAGTTCTTC; CDR3 protein: CASHLHTAGHEQFF
J gene: TRBJ1-2; V gene: TRBV27; clone size: NA; D gene: NA; CDR3 DNA: TGTGCCAGCAGGAATGTAGGGACACTCTATGGCTACACCTTC; CDR3 protein: CASRNVGTLYGYTF
J gene: TRBJ2-7; V gene: TRBV18; clone size: few; D gene: NA; CDR3 DNA: TGTGCCAGCTCACCGGGAGGGGGCCCCTACGAGCAGTACTTC; CDR3 protein: CASSPGGGPYEQYF
J gene: TRBJ2-3; V gene: TRBV10-3; clone size: few; D gene: NA; CDR3 DNA: TGTGCCATCAGTGACTACTCAATAAACACAGATACGCAGTATTTT; CDR3 protein: CAISDYSINTDTQYF
J gene: TRBJ1-5; V gene: TRBV10-3; clone size: NA; D gene: NA; CDR3 DNA: TGTGCCATCAGCAGCCAAACTAGCAATCAGCCCCAGCATTTT; CDR3 protein: CAISSQTSNQPQHF
J gene: TRBJ1-1; V gene: TRBV5-1; clone size: NA; D gene: NA; CDR3 DNA: TGCGCCAGCAGCTTGGCCGCAGGGGCGGTCACTGAAGCTTTCTTT; CDR3 protein: CASSLAAGAVTEAFF
J gene: TRBJ2-5; V gene: TRBV15; clone size: NA; D gene: NA; CDR3 DNA: TGTGCCACCAGCCCCACGGAGTACCAAGAGACCCAGTACTTC; CDR3 protein: CATSPTEYQETQYF
J gene: TRBJ1-5; V gene: TRBV28; clone size: once; D gene: TRBD1; CDR3 DNA: TGTGCCAGCTCTAGTTATTGGCGACCGGGACAGGGGTTCGATCAGCCCCAGCATTTT; CDR3 protein: CASSSYWRPGQGFDQPQHF
J gene: TRBJ2-2; V gene: TRBV27; clone size: NA; D gene: TRBD1; CDR3 DNA: TGTGCCAGCAGTTTAATCCCAGGGGGGAACACCGGGGAGCTGTTTTTT; CDR3 protein: CASSLIPGGNTGELFF
J gene: TRBJ2-7; V gene: TRBV5-1; clone size: NA; D gene: NA; CDR3 DNA: TGCGCCAGCAGCTTGGTCGGGGGTGACTACGAGCAGTACTTC; CDR3 protein: CASSLVGGDYEQYF
J gene: TRBJ1-1; V gene: TRBV5-1; clone size: few; D gene: NA; CDR3 DNA: TGCGCCAGCAGCATCGGACCGGAAGCTTTCTTT; CDR3 protein: CASSIGPEAFF
J gene: TRBJ2-1; V gene: TRBV6-1; clone size: once; D gene: TRBD2; CDR3 DNA: TGTGCCAGCAGTGCGTGGATCCTAGCGGCGAGGGACGATGAGCAGTTCTTC; CDR3 protein: CASSAWILAARDDEQFF
J gene: TRBJ2-7; V gene: TRBV21-1; clone size: NA; D gene: NA; CDR3 DNA: TGTGCCAGCAGCTCGCTACACGTGTTAGACGAGCAGTACTTC; CDR3 protein: CASSSLHVLDEQYF
J gene: TRBJ1-2; V gene: TRBV4-1; clone size: NA; D gene: TRBD1; CDR3 DNA: TGCGCCAGCAGCCTCCGGACAGGCTTATATGGCTACACCTTC; CDR3 protein: CASSLRTGLYGYTF
J gene: TRBJ2-2; V gene: TRBV6-1; clone size: few; D gene: NA; CDR3 DNA: TGTGCCAGCAGTGAAGGGGGCGCGAACACCGGGGAGCTGTTTTTT; CDR3 protein: CASSEGGANTGELFF
J gene: TRBJ1-6; V gene: TRBV19; clone size: NA; D gene: TRBD1; CDR3 DNA: TGTGCCAGTAGGACCGGGACAGGGATTAATTCACCCCTCCACTTT; CDR3 protein: CASRTGTGINSPLHF
J gene: TRBJ2-6; V gene: TRBV7-9; clone size: NA; D gene: NA; CDR3 DNA: TGTGCCAGCAGCTTAGTTATACGGGTTGGGGCCAACGTCCTGACTTTC; CDR3 protein: CASSLVIRVGANVLTF
J gene: TRBJ2-6; V gene: TRBV1; clone size: NA; D gene: NA; CDR3 DNA: TGCACCAGCAGGCACAGTTGTTGTGCACAAAGTCGGGCCAACGTCCTGACTTTC; CDR3 protein: CTSRHSCCAQSRANVLTF
J gene: TRBJ1-2; V gene: TRBV11-3; clone size: NA; D gene: NA; CDR3 DNA: TGTGCCAGCAGCTTGGGCAGTAGACGGATTGGCTACACCTTC; CDR3 protein: CASSLGSRRIGYTF
J gene: TRBJ2-3; V gene: TRBV15; clone size: NA; D gene: TRBD2; CDR3 DNA: TGTGCCACCAGCAGAGATCAGGGCCTGGGACTAGCTGGCACAGATACGCAGTATTTT; CDR3 protein: CATSRDQGLGLAGTDTQYF
J gene: TRBJ1-2; V gene: TRBV19; clone size: medium-sized; D gene: NA; CDR3 DNA: TGTGCCAGTAGTATTGTCAGTCCCTCCGGTGGCTACACCTTC; CDR3 protein: CASSIVSPSGGYTF
J gene: TRBJ2-6; V gene: TRBV27; clone size: NA; D gene: NA; CDR3 DNA: TGTGCCAGCAGTTCAGTCTCCTCTGGGGCCAACGTCCTGACTTTC; CDR3 protein: CASSSVSSGANVLTF
J gene: TRBJ1-1; V gene: TRBV7-9; clone size: NA; D gene: NA; CDR3 DNA: TGTGCCAGCAGCTTGGGGCTACAGGGACCGAACACTGAAGCTTTCTTT; CDR3 protein: CASSLGLQGPNTEAFF
J gene: TRBJ2-1; V gene: TRBV28; clone size: medium-sized; D gene: NA; CDR3 DNA: TGTGCCAGCAGCACTACCGGGACGACGGGGAGGCAGTTCTTC; CDR3 protein: CASSTTGTTGRQFF
J gene: TRBJ2-1; V gene: TRBV5-1; clone size: NA; D gene: TRBD2; CDR3 DNA: TGCGCCAGCAGCCCTCTGTCGGGAGGCCCTTTTTTCAATGAGCAGTTCTTC; CDR3 protein: CASSPLSGGPFFNEQFF
J gene: TRBJ2-3; V gene: TRBV10-3; clone size: few; D gene: TRBD2; CDR3 DNA: TGTGCCATCAGTGACCCTAGCGGGAGGTACACAGATACGCAGTATTTT; CDR3 protein: CAISDPSGRYTDTQYF
J gene: TRBJ2-5; V gene: TRBV7-2; clone size: few; D gene: TRBD1; CDR3 DNA: TGTGCCAGCAGCCGTTACAGGGGCTTAGAAGAGACCCAGTACTTC; CDR3 protein: CASSRYRGLEETQYF
J gene: TRBJ1-1; V gene: TRBV18; clone size: NA; D gene: NA; CDR3 DNA: TGTGCCAGCTCACCATCCGTCGGCCCTCGGGCTTTCTTT; CDR3 protein: CASSPSVGPRAFF
J gene: TRBJ2-3; V gene: TRBV28; clone size: few; D gene: NA; CDR3 DNA: TGTGCCAGCAGTCTAAGCCCGACAGCAGATACGCAGTATTTT; CDR3 protein: CASSLSPTADTQYF
J gene: TRBJ2-3; V gene: TRBV28; clone size: NA; D gene: NA; CDR3 DNA: TGTGCCAGCACCCCCGTGGGGGCCACGCTGGATACGCAGTATTTT; CDR3 protein: CASTPVGATLDTQYF
J gene: TRBJ2-7; V gene: TRBV2; clone size: NA; D gene: NA; CDR3 DNA: TGTGCCAGTAGTATTGAATTCGAGCAGTACTTC; CDR3 protein: CASSIEFEQYF
J gene: TRBJ2-3; V gene: TRBV27; clone size: once; D gene: NA; CDR3 DNA: TGTGCCAGCAGTCTTGGTAGCACAGATACGCAGTATTTT; CDR3 protein: CASSLGSTDTQYF
J gene: TRBJ2-2; V gene: TRBV5-4; clone size: NA; D gene: TRBD2; CDR3 DNA: TGTGCCAGCAGCTTTGGGGGACTAGCGGGAAGTAACACCGGGGAGCTGTTTTTT; CDR3 protein: CASSFGGLAGSNTGELFF
J gene: TRBJ2-2; V gene: TRBV9; clone size: NA; D gene: TRBD2; CDR3 DNA: TGTGCCAGCAGGGGGACTAGCGGGAGGACCGGGGAGCTGTTTTTT; CDR3 protein: CASRGTSGRTGELFF
J gene: TRBJ2-1; V gene: TRBV27; clone size: NA; D gene: NA; CDR3 DNA: TGTGCCAGCAGTCGTTCGGGAATCAACTACAATGAGCAGTTCTTC; CDR3 protein: CASSRSGINYNEQFF
J gene: TRBJ2-5; V gene: TRBV28; clone size: NA; D gene: TRBD2; CDR3 DNA: TGTGCCAGCGTTAATGGGGGGGAAGAGACCCAGTACTTC; CDR3 protein: CASVNGGEETQYF
J gene: TRBJ2-3; V gene: TRBV28; clone size: NA; D gene: TRBD2; CDR3 DNA: TGTGCCAGCAGGGGACTAGTGCCCGATACGCAGTATTTT; CDR3 protein: CASRGLVPDTQYF
J gene: TRBJ2-3; V gene: TRBV4-1; clone size: NA; D gene: NA; CDR3 DNA: TGCGCCAGCAGCCGTCCCCCCCGACTAGGGTACACAGATACGCAGTATTTT; CDR3 protein: CASSRPPRLGYTDTQYF
J gene: TRBJ1-1; V gene: TRBV28; clone size: NA; D gene: TRBD1; CDR3 DNA: TGTGCCAGCAGTTTGACAGGGTTGAACACTGAAGCTTTCTTT; CDR3 protein: CASSLTGLNTEAFF
J gene: TRBJ1-2; V gene: TRBV28; clone size: few; D gene: NA; CDR3 DNA: TGTGCCAGCAGTTTAAGCTTCGGGGTGCCTGCGTCTGCCGGGGGTACTGTCCCCTATGGCTACACCTTC; CDR3 protein: CASSLSFGVPASAGGTVPYGYTF
J gene: TRBJ2-7; V gene: TRBV27; clone size: few; D gene: NA; CDR3 DNA: TGTGCCAGCAGTTTAATAGGAAGCGAGGGCTACGAGCAGTACTTC; CDR3 protein: CASSLIGSEGYEQYF
J gene: TRBJ2-3; V gene: TRBV5-4; clone size: NA; D gene: TRBD2; CDR3 DNA: TGTGCCAGCAGCCCGACAGGGCCGGGACTAGCGGAGTATTTT; CDR3 protein: CASSPTGPGLAEYF
J gene: TRBJ2-3; V gene: TRBV19; clone size: few; D gene: TRBD2; CDR3 DNA: TGTGCCAGTAGTAGCTACTTACCTACTAGCGGGAAACTAGATACGCAGTATTTT; CDR3 protein: CASSSYLPTSGKLDTQYF
J gene: TRBJ2-7; V gene: TRBV5-6; clone size: NA; D gene: TRBD1; CDR3 DNA: TGTGCCAGCAGCCAAGGGACAGGCGACGAGCAGTACTTC; CDR3 protein: CASSQGTGDEQYF
J gene: TRBJ2-7; V gene: TRBV5-3; clone size: NA; D gene: NA; CDR3 DNA: TGTGCCAGAAGCTCGAAAGTGTCGCCGCATACATCCTACGAGCAGTACTTC; CDR3 protein: CARSSKVSPHTSYEQYF
J gene: TRBJ2-1; V gene: TRBV6-5; clone size: NA; D gene: NA; CDR3 DNA: TGTGCCAGCTCCCTAGGGCGTGTTGAGCAGTTCTTC; CDR3 protein: CASSLGRVEQFF
J gene: TRBJ2-7; V gene: TRBV9; clone size: NA; D gene: NA; CDR3 DNA: TGTGCCAGCAGCGTAGGGGACACCAATTCCTACGAGCAGTACTTC; CDR3 protein: CASSVGDTNSYEQYF
J gene: TRBJ1-1; V gene: TRBV16; clone size: NA; D gene: NA; CDR3 DNA: TGTGCCAGCAACCCCGCCCTGAACACTGAAGCTTTCTTT; CDR3 protein: CASNPALNTEAFF
J gene: TRBJ2-7; V gene: TRBV18; clone size: NA; D gene: TRBD1; CDR3 DNA: TGTGCCAGCTCGCAGAACGCCGGACAGGGCTCCTACGAGCAGTACTTC; CDR3 protein: CASSQNAGQGSYEQYF